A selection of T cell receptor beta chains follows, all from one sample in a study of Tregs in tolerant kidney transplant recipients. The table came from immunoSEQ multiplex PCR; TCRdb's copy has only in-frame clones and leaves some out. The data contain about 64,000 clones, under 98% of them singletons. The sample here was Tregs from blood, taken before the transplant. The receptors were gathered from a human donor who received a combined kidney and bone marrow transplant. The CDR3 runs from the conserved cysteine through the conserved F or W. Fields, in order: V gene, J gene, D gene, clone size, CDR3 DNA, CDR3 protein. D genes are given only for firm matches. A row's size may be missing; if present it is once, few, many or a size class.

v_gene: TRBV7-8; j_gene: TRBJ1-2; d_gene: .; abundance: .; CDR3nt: TGTGCCAGCAGCCCACGGGGGGGTGGCTACACCTTC; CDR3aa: CASSPRGGGYTF
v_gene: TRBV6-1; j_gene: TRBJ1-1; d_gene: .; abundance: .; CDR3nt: TGTGCCAGCACCCTACACAGGGATATAGCTGAAGCTTTCTTT; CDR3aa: CASTLHRDIAEAFF
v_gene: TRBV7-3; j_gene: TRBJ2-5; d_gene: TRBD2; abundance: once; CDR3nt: TGTGCCAGCAGCCGAGGACTAGCGGCGGCAGAGACCCAGTACTTC; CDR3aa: CASSRGLAAAETQYF
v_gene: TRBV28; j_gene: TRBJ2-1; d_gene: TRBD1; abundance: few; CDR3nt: TGTGCCAGCAGTCCCGGGACAGGGACCCTCACCGTTAAGGTGGGTTACAATGAGCAGTTCTTC; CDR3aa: CASSPGTGTLTVKVGYNEQFF
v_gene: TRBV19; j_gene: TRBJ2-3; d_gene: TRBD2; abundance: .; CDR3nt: TGTGCCAGTCGGGTGACTAGCGGGAGATTCGGGGATACGCAGTATTTT; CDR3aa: CASRVTSGRFGDTQYF
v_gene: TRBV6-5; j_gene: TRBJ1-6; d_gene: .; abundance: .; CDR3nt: TGTGCCAGCAGTTCCATGACAGACCCCTATAATTCACCCCTCCACTTT; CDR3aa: CASSSMTDPYNSPLHF
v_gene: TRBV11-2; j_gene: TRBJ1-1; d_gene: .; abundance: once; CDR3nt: TGTGCCAGCAGCTTAGTGGGGAGCACTGAAGCTTTCTTT; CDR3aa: CASSLVGSTEAFF
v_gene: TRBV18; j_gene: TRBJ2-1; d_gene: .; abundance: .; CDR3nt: TGTGCCAGCTCACCACCTGGCAGTCGAGGCCTGTTCTTC; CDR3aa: CASSPPGSRGLFF
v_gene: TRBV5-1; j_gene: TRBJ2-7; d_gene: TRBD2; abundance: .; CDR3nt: TGCGCCAGCAGCCGTTCACTAGCGGGATCCTACGAGCAGTACTTC; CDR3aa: CASSRSLAGSYEQYF
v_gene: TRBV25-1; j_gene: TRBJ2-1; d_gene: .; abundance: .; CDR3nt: TGTGCCAGCAGTTCGACAAACGTGGTTGATGAGCAGTTCTTC; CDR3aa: CASSSTNVVDEQFF
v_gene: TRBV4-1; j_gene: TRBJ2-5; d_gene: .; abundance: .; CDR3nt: TGCGCCAGCAGCCAAGAGCCCAGGGTCAGGCTCCAAGAGACCCAGTACTTC; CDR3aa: CASSQEPRVRLQETQYF
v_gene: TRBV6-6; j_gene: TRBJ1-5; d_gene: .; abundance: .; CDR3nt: TGTGCCAGCAGCTATTACCCGCAGGATAGCAATCAGCCCCAGCATTTT; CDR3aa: CASSYYPQDSNQPQHF
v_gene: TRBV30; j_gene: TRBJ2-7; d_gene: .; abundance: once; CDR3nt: TGTGCCTGGAGTCTATGGTCGCCGGACACTGGGGAGCAGTACTTC; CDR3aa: CAWSLWSPDTGEQYF
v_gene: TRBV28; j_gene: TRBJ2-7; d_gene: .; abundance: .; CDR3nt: TGTGCCAGCAGTTTATCGGCGGTTTCCTACGAGCAGTACTTC; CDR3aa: CASSLSAVSYEQYF
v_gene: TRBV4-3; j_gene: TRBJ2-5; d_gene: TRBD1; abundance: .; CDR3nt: TGCGCCAGCAGCCAAGATCAGGAACAGCGAACCAGGGGGTACCAAGAGACCCAGTACTTC; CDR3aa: CASSQDQEQRTRGYQETQYF
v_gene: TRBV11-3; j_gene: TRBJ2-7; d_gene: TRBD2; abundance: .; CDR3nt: TGTGCCAGCAGCGTGGGACTAGCGGTACTCTACGAGCAGTACTTC; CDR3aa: CASSVGLAVLYEQYF
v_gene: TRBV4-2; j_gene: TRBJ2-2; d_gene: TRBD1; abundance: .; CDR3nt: TGTGCCAGCAGTCGGGACAGGGGGAGGACGTACGACACCGGGGAGCTGTTTTTT; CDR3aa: CASSRDRGRTYDTGELFF
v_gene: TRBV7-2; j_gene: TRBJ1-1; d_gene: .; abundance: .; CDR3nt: TGTGCCAGCAGCTTAAGGCAGGTTCTCACTGAAGCTTTCTTT; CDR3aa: CASSLRQVLTEAFF
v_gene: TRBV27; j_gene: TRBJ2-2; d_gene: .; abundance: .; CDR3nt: TGTGCCAGCACCCCCTCTGTGTTCGCTATTCGGAACACCGGGGAGCTGTTTTTT; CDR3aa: CASTPSVFAIRNTGELFF
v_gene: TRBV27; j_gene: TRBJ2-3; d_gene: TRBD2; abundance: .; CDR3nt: TGTGCCAGCAGTTTATTTTCAGCGGGGGGTACCACAGATACGCAGTATTTT; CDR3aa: CASSLFSAGGTTDTQYF
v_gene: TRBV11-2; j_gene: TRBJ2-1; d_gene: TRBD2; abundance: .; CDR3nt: TGTGCCAGCAGCCCCCGTCTACTAAGCGGGAGGCATGAGCAGTTCTTC; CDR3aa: CASSPRLLSGRHEQFF
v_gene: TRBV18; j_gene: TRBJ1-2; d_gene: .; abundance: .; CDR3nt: TGTGCCAGCTCACCACTTCGCGCAGGCAGGGTGTTTTCTGGCTACACCTTC; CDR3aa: CASSPLRAGRVFSGYTF
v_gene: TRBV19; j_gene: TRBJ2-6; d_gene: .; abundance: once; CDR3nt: TGTGCCAGTAGTATATTCGGGGTAGGGGCCAACGTCCTGACTTTC; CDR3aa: CASSIFGVGANVLTF
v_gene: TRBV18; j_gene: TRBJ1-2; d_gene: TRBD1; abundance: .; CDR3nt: TGTGCCAGCTCACCAACACCGGACAGGGACTATGGCTACACCTTC; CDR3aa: CASSPTPDRDYGYTF
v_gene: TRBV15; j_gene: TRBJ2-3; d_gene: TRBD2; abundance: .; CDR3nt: TGTGCCACCAGCAGAGATCGGCCGGGACTAGCGGGAGAGGTGCTTAACACAGATACGCAGTATTTT; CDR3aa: CATSRDRPGLAGEVLNTDTQYF
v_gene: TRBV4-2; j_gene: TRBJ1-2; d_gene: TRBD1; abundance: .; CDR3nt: TGTGCCAGCAGCCTGGGACAGTACTATGGCTACACCTTC; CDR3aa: CASSLGQYYGYTF
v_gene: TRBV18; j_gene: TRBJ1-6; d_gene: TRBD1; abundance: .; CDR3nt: TGTGCCAGCTCACCGAGGGGACAGGCGATTAATTCACCCCTCCACTTT; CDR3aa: CASSPRGQAINSPLHF
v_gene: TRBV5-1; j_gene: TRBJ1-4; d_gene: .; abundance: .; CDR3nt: TGCGCCAGCAGCCGTAGTTTTGGAGGTAGTAATGAAAAACTGTTTTTT; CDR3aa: CASSRSFGGSNEKLFF
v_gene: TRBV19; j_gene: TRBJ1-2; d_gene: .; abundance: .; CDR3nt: TGTGCCAGTAACTCAAACGGCGGCTCCAACTATGGCTACACCTTC; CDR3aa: CASNSNGGSNYGYTF
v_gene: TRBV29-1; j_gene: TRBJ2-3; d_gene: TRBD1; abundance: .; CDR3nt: TGCAGCGTCAGACAGGGACCCACAGATACGCAGTATTTT; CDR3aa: CSVRQGPTDTQYF
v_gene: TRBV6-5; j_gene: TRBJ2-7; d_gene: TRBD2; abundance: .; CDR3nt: TGTGCCAGCTCACCATCGGGGGGAAAGTACGAGCAGTACTTC; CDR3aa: CASSPSGGKYEQYF
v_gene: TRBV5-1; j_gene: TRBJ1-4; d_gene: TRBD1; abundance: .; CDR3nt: TGCGCCAGCAGCTTGTACAGGGGAGCTGAAAAACTGTTTTTT; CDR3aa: CASSLYRGAEKLFF
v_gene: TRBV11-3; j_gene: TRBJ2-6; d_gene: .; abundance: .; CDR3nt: TGTGCCAGCAGCTTATGGGCCTCTGGGGCCAACGTCCTGACTTTC; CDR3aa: CASSLWASGANVLTF
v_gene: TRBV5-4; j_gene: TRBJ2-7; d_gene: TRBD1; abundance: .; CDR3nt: TGTGCCAGCAGCTTAAGGACAGGGACCTACGAGCAGTACTTC; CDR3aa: CASSLRTGTYEQYF
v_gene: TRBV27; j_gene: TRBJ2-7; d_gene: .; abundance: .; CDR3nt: TGTGCCAGCAGTTTATCGACGGCGGCCTACGAGCAGTACTTC; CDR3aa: CASSLSTAAYEQYF
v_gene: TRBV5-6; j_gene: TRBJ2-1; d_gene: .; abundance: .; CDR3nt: TGTGCCAGCAGCTTGTTGGGCGAACGGGGGAGCTCCTACAATGAGCAGTTCTTC; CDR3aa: CASSLLGERGSSYNEQFF
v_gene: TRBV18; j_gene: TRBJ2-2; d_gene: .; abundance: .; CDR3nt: TGTGCCAGCTCACCCCCTGCAGGGGCGCGATATACCGGGGAGCTGTTTTTT; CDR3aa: CASSPPAGARYTGELFF
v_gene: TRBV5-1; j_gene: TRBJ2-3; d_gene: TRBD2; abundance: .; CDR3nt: TGCGCCAGCAGCTTGGTGGCGGGACTAACCGCGGATACGCAGTATTTT; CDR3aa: CASSLVAGLTADTQYF
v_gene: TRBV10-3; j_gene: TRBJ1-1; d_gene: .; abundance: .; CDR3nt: TGTGCCATCAATCGAGTTGAGAGGGCAGCCGAGAACACTGAAGCTTTCTTT; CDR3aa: CAINRVERAAENTEAFF
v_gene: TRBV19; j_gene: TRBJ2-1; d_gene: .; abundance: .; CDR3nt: TGTGCCAGTAGTATAATAACAGGATTTCGCAATGAGCAGTTCTTC; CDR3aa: CASSIITGFRNEQFF
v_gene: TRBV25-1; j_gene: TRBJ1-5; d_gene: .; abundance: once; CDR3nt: TGTGCCGGCACTGTGGGGGAGGCTTTGAACAATCAGCCCCAGCATTTT; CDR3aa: CAGTVGEALNNQPQHF
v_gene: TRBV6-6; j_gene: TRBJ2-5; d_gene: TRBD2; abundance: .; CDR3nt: TGTGCCAGCAGTCCCGGGAGCGGGGGCCAAAAAGAGACCCAGTACTTC; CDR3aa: CASSPGSGGQKETQYF
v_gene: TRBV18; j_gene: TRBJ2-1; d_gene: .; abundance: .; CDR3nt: TGTGCCAGCTCACCACCGGGGGGGCGCAGCCCCGAGCAGTTCTTC; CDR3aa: CASSPPGGRSPEQFF
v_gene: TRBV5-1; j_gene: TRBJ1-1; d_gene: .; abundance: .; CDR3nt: TGCGCCAGCAGCTTGGCCCTCGGGGGGCATAGGGACACTGAAGCTTTCTTT; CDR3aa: CASSLALGGHRDTEAFF
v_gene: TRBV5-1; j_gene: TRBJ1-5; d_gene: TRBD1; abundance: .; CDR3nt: TGCGCCAGCAGCTTGGGAGGACAGGTCAATCAGCCCCAGCATTTT; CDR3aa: CASSLGGQVNQPQHF
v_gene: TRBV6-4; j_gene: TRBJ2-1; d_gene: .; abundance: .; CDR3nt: TGTGCCAGCAGTGATGGGCGCAGGGGCTACAATGAGCAGTTCTTC; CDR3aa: CASSDGRRGYNEQFF
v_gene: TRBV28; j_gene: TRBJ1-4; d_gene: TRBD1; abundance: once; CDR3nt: TGTGCCAGCAGTTTACAGGGGGTTTATGAAAAACTGTTTTTT; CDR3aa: CASSLQGVYEKLFF
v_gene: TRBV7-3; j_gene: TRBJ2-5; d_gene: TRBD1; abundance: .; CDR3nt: TGTGCCAGCAGCCGGACAGGGGGATCGGCCCAGTACTTC; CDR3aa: CASSRTGGSAQYF
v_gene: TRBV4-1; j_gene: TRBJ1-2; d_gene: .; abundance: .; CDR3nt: TGCGCCAGCAGCCAAGGAGGGTCTGGCTACACCTTC; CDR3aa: CASSQGGSGYTF
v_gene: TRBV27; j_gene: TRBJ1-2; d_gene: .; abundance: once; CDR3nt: TGTGCCAGCAGTTTAGGGGGGGGTGACTATGGCTACACCTTC; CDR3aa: CASSLGGGDYGYTF